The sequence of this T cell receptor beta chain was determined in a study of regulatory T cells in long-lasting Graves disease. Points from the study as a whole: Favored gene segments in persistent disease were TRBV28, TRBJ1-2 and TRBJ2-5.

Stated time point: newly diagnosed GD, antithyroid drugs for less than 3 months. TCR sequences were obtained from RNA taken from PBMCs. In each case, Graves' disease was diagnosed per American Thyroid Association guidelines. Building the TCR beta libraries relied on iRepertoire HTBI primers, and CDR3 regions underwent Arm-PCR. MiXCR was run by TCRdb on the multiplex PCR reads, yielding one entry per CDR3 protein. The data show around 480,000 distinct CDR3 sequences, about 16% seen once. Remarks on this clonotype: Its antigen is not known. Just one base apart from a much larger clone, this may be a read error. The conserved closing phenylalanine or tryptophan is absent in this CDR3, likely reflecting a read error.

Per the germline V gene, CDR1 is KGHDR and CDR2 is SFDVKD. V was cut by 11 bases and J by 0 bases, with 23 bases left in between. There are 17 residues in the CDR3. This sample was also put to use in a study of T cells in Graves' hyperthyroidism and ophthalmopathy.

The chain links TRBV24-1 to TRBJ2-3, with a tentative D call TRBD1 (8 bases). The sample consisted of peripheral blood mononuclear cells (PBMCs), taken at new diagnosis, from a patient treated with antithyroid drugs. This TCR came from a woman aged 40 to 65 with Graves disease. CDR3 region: CASLPDRDYPSTDTQYL. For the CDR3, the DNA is TGTGCCAGCCTTCCGGACAGGGACTACCCTAGCACAGATACGCAGTATCTT.